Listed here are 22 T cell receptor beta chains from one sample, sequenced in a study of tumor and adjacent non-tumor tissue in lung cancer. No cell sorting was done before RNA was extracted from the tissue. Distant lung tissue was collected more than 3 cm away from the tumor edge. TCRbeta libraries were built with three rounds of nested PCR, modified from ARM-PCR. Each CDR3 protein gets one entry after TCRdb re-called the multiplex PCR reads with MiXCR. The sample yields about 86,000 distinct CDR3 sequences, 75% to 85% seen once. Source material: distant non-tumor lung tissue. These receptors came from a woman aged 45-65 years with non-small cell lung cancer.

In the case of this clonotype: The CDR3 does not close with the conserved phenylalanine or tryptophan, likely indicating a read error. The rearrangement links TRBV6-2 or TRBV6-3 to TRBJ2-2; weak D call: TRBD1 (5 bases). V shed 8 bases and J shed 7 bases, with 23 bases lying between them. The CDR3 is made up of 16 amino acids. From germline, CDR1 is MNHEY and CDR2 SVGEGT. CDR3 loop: CASGRLGHRLSGELFI. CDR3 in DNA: TGTGCCAGCGGTCGCCTTGGACACAGGCTAAGCGGGGAGCTGTTTATT.

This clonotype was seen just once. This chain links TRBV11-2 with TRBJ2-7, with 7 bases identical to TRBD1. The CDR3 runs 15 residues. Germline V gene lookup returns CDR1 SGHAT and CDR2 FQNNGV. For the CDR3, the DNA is TGTGTCAACAGCACAGGGGCAGGGCGCACCTACGAGCAGTACTTC. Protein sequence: CVNSTGAGRTYEQYF.

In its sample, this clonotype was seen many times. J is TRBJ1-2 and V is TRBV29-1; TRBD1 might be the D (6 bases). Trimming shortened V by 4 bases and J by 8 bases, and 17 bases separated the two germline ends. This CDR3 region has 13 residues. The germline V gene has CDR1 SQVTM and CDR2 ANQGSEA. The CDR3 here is CSVAHRETEGYTF. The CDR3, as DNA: TGCAGCGTTGCTCACAGGGAAACAGAAGGCTACACCTTC.

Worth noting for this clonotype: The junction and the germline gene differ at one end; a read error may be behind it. This chain's CDR3 is CASSFLAGLNEQSF. The DNA of the CDR3 is TGTGCCAGCAGCTTTTTGGCGGGGCTCAATGAGCAGTCCTTC. V usage is TRBV7-8 and J usage is TRBJ2-1; D perhaps matches TRBD2 (6 bases). The CDR3 extends over 14 amino acids. CDR1 SGHVS and CDR2 FQNEAQ come from the germline V gene.

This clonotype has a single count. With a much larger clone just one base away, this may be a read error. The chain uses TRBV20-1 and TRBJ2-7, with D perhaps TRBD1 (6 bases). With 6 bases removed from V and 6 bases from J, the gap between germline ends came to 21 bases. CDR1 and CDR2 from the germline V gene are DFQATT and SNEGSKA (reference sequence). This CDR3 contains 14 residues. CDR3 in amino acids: CSAGAGTRGIEQYF. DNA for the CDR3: TGCAGTGCAGGGGCCGGGACCAGGGGAATCGAGCAGTACTTC.

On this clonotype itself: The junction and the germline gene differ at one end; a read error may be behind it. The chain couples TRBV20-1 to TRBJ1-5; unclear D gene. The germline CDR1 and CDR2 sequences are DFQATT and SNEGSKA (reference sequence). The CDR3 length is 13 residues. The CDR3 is CSAGWVHNQHQHF. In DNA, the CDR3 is TGCAGTGCTGGATGGGTCCACAATCAGCACCAGCATTTT.

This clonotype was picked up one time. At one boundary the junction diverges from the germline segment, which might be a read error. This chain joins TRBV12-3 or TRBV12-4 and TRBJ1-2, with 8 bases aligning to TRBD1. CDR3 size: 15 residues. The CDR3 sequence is CASSPLGGQESGYSF. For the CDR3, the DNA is TGTGCCAGTAGTCCCCTCGGGGGACAGGAGTCTGGCTACAGCTTC.

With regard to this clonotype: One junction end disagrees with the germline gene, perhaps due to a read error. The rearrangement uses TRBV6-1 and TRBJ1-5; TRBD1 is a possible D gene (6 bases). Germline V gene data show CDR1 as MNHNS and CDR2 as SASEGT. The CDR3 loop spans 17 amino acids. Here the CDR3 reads CASYPAIGGMNNQPQHF. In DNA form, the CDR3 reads TGTGCCAGTTATCCGGCGATAGGGGGTATGAACAATCAGCCCCAGCATTTC.

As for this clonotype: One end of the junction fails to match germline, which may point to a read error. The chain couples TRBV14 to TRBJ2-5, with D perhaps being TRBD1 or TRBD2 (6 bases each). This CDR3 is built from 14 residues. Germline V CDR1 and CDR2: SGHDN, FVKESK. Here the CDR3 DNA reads TGTGCCTGCAGCCAGTCCGGGGGCCGCACGGCCCAGTACTTC. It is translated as CACSQSGGRTAQYF. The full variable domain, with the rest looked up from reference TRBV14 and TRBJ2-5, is EAGVTQFPSHSVIEKGQTVTLRCDPISGHDNLYWYRRVMGKEIKFLLHFVKESKQDESGMPNNRFLAERTGGTYSTLKVQPAELEDSGVYFCACSQSGGRTAQYFGPGTRLLVL.

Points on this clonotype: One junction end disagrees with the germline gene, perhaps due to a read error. The CDR3 reads CASSLHGVSGIGEQFF. As DNA, the CDR3 is TGTGCCAGCAGCCTACACGGGGTTAGCGGGATTGGTGAGCAGTTTTTC. V and J are TRBV11-1 and TRBJ2-1; 8 bases agree with TRBD2. CDR1 is SGHAT and CDR2 is FQDESV in the germline V gene (reference sequence). The CDR3 totals 16 residues.

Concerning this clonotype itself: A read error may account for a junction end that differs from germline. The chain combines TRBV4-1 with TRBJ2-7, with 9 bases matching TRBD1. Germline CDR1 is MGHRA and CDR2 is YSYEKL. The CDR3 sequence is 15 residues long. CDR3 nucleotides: TGCGCCAGCAGCCAAGATCTGTGCTCCCGGGACAGGGCCAGCTTT. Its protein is CASSQDLCSRDRASF.

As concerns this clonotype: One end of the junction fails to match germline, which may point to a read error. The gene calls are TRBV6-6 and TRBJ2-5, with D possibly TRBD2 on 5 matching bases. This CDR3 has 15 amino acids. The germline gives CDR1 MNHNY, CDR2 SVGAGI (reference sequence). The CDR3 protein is CARSPPDPPGETQYF. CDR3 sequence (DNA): TGTGCCAGGAGTCCCCCGGACCCACCTGGGGAGACCCAGTATTTC.

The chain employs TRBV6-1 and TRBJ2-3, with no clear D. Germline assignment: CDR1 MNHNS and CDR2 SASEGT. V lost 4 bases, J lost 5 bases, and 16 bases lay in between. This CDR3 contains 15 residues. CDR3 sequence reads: CASSGGMAGLDTQYF. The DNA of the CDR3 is TGTGCCAGCAGTGGAGGAATGGCTGGATTAGATACGCAGTATTTT.

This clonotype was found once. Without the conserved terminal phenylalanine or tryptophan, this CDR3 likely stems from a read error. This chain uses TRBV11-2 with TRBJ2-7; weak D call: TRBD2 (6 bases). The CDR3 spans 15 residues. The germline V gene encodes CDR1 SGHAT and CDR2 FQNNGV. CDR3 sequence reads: CANSLRLAETYEQYL. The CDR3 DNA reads TGTGCCAACAGCTTACGCTTAGCGGAGACCTACGAGCAGTACTTG.

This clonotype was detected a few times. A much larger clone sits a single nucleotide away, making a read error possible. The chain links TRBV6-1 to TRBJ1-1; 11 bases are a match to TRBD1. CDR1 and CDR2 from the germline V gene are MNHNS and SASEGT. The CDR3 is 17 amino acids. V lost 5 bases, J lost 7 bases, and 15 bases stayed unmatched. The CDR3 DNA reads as TGTGCCAGCAGTCGTTATCCGGGACAGGGGGTGACGGGTGAAGCTTTCTTT. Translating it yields CASSRYPGQGVTGEAFF.

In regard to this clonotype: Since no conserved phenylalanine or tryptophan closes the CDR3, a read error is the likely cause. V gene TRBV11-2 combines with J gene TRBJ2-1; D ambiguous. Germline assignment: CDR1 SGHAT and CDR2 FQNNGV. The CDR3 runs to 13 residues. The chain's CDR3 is CASSLEAVNEQFL. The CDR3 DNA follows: TGTGCTAGCAGCTTAGAGGCGGTCAATGAGCAGTTCCTC.

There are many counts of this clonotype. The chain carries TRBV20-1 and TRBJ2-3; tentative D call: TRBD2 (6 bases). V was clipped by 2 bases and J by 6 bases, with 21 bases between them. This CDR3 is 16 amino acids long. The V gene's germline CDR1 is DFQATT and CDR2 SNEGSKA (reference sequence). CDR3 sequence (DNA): TGCAGTGCTAGAACTTTTGTGGGAGGCCCCTCGGATACGCAGTATTTT. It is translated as CSARTFVGGPSDTQYF.

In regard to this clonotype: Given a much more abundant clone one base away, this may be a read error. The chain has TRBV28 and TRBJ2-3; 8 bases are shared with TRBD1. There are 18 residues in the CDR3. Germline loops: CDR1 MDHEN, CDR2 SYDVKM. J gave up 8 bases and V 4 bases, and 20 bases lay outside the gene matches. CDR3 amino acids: CASSSPEMAGGIRGTQYF. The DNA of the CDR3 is TGTGCCAGCAGTTCCCCAGAAATGGCAGGGGGCATAAGGGGTACGCAGTATTTT.

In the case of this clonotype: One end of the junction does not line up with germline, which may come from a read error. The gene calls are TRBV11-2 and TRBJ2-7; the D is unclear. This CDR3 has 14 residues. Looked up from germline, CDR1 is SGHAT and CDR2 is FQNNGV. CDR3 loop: CAISLTDAAYKQYF. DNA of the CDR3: TGTGCCATCAGCCTGACGGACGCTGCCTACAAGCAGTACTTC.

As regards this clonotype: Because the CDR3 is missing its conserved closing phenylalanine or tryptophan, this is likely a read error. This chain's CDR3 is CSVAPVQGEKLFL. The CDR3, as DNA: TGCAGCGTTGCCCCCGTACAGGGTGAAAAACTGTTTTTA. The V gene is TRBV29-1, the J gene TRBJ1-4; D perhaps matches TRBD1 (6 bases). The length of the CDR3 is 13 residues. Between the trimmed V and J ends, which lost 4 bases and 7 bases, there was a span of 13 bases. Germline CDR1 is SQVTM and CDR2 is ANQGSEA.

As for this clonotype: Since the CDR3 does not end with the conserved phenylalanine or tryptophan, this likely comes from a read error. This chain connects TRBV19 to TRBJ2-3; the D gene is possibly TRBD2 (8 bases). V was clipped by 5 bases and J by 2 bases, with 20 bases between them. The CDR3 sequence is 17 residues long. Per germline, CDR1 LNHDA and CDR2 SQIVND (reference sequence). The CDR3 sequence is CASSATGDSGATDTQYS. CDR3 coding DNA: TGTGCCAGTAGTGCCACAGGGGATAGCGGGGCCACAGATACGCAGTATTCT.

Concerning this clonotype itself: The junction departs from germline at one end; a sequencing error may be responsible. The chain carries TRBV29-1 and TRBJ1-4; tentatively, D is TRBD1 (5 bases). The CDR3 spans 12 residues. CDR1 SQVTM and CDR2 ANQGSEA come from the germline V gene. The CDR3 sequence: CSVDRPGEKPFF. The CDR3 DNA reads TGCAGCGTTGATCGCCCGGGGGAAAAACCGTTTTTT.